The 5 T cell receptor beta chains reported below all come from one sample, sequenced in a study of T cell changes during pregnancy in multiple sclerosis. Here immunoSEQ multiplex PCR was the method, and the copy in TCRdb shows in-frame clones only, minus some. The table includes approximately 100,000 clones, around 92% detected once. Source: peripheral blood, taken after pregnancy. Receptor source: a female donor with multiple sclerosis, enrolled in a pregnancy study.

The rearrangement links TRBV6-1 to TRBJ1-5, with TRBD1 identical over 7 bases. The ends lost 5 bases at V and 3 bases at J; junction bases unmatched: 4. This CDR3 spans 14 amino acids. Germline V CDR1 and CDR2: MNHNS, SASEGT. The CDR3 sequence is CASSTGTVNQPQHF. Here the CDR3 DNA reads TGTGCCAGCAGTACCGGGACAGTCAATCAGCCCCAGCATTTT.

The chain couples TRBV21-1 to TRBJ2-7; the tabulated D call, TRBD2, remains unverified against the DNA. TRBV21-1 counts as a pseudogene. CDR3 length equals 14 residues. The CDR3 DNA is TGTGCCAGCAGCGGTGTCGGGAGTCCCTACGAGCAGTACTTC. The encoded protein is CASSGVGSPYEQYF.

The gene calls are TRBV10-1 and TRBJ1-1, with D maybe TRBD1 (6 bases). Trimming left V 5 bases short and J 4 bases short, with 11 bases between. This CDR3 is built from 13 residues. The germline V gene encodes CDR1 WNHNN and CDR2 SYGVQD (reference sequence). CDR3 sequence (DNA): TGCGCCAGCAGTAGGACCAGGGGCACTGAAGCTTTCTTT. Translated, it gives CASSRTRGTEAFF.

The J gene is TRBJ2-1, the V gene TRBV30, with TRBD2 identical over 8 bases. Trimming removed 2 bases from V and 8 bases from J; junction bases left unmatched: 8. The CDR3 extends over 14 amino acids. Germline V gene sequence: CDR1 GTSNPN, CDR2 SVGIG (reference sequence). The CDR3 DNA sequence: TGTGCCTGGAGTAAAAGCGGGAGTAGGGATGAGCAGTTCTTC. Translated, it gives CAWSKSGSRDEQFF.

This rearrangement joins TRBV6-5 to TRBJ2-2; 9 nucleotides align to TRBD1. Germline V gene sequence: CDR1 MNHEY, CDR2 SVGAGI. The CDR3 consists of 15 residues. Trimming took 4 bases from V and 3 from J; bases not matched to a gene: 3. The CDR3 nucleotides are TGTGCCAGCAGTTGGACAGGGGTTGACACCGGGGAGCTGTTTTTT. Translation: CASSWTGVDTGELFF.